This entry lists 11 T cell receptor beta chains sequenced from one sample in a study of regulatory dendritic cells for organ transplantation (dated by TCRdb to between 2016 and 2019). The method was the immunoSEQ multiplex PCR assay. TCRdb re-hosts the immuneACCESS table, in-frame sequences only. Its copies lack some clones; in the studies checked, an unresolved V gene accounts for under half of them, and the cause for the rest is not known. This sample lists around 29,000 clones; approximately 81% were detected once. The biggest ten clones account for over 0.35% of the sample. Sequencing was performed on naive CD8+ T cells from blood. The sample's cell subset or site label, in plain terms: CD45RA+ naive T cells. These receptors were collected from a human donor in good health.

V and J are TRBV7-6 and TRBJ2-1, with TRBD2 identical over 10 bases. The CDR3 sequence is 15 residues long. Germline CDR1 SGHVS, CDR2 FNYEAQ. Trimming took 5 bases from V and 4 from J; bases not matched to a gene: 5. For the CDR3, the DNA is TGTGCCAGCAGCCCTGGGACTAGCGATTACAATGAGCAGTTCTTC. It yields the protein CASSPGTSDYNEQFF. The whole variable domain, remainder taken from reference TRBV7-6 and TRBJ2-1, is GAGVSQSPRYKVTKRGQDVALRCDPISGHVSLYWYRQALGQGPEFLTYFNYEAQQDKSGLPNDRFSAERPEGSISTLTIQRTEQRDSAMYRCASSPGTSDYNEQFFGPGTRLTVL.

This clone was detected only a few times. The gene calls are TRBV6-1 and TRBJ2-2; D unclear. Trimming removed 0 bases from V and 1 base from J, with 9 bases in between. Per germline, CDR1 MNHNS and CDR2 SASEGT. The CDR3 totals 16 residues. The CDR3 DNA is TGTGCCAGCAGTGAAGCTGGGCAGGAGAACACCGGGGAGCTGTTTTTT. It yields the protein CASSEAGQENTGELFF.

This clone was counted only a few times. The chain combines TRBV29-1 with TRBJ1-2; 10 nucleotides align to TRBD1. The CDR3 has 13 residues. Germline values: CDR1 SQVTM, CDR2 ANQGSEA. Losses at the gene ends were 4 bases for V and 6 bases for J; bases not matched to a gene: 5. CDR3 sequence: CSVVTTGGDGYTF. The DNA of the CDR3 is TGCAGCGTTGTCACGACAGGGGGCGATGGCTACACCTTC.

The V and J genes are TRBV5-7 and TRBJ2-1; 8 nucleotides match TRBD2. TRBV5-7 falls under the ORF class, with uncertain function. The trim removed 7 bases at V and 4 bases at J, leaving 10 bases unmatched. The CDR3 sequence is 15 residues long. The CDR3 DNA sequence: TGTGCCAGCGGACGCCCGGGGGGGCAATACAATGAGCAGTTCTTC. Its protein is CASGRPGGQYNEQFF.

V usage is TRBV5-6 and J usage is TRBJ2-7; D unclear. The CDR3 runs 15 residues. The V end lost 0 bases, the J end lost 0 bases, and 10 bases lay between the germline ends. CDR1 is SGHDT and CDR2 is YYEEEE in the germline V gene. This CDR3 is CASSLELGSSYEQYF. The CDR3 DNA reads TGTGCCAGCAGCTTGGAGTTGGGCAGCTCCTACGAGCAGTACTTC.

V gene TRBV7-2 combines with J gene TRBJ1-1, with D possibly being TRBD1 (6 bases). The V end lost 4 bases, the J end lost 3 bases, and 12 bases lay between the germline ends. Germline V CDR1 and CDR2: SGHTA, FQGNSA. CDR3 length: 14 residues. The CDR3 nucleotides read TGTGCCAGCAGCTCACAGGGCTTCGACACTGAAGCTTTCTTT. Translation gives CASSSQGFDTEAFF.

This rearrangement joins TRBV5-4 to TRBJ1-6; tentatively, D is TRBD1 (5 bases). The CDR3 contains 14 residues. V gave up 1 base and J gave up 7 bases, with 9 bases separating them. Germline V gene sequence: CDR1 SGHNT, CDR2 YYREEE (reference sequence). CDR3 region: CASSLTGSNSPLHF. CDR3 sequence (DNA): TGTGCCAGCAGCTTGACAGGCAGCAATTCACCCCTCCACTTT.

The chain couples TRBV4-1 to TRBJ2-7, with TRBD1 matching over 7 bases. The V and J ends lost 4 bases and 2 bases, in that order; junction bases with no gene match: 5. The CDR3 has 14 residues. Germline V gives CDR1 MGHRA, CDR2 YSYEKL. CDR3 coding DNA: TGCGCCAGCAGCCCTAGACAGGGAACCTACGAGCAGTACTTC. Residues: CASSPRQGTYEQYF.

The chain has TRBV5-1 and TRBJ2-1; 8 bases are a match to TRBD2. This CDR3 is 15 amino acids long. V shed 3 bases, J shed 5 bases, and the junction held 7 bases outside the gene matches. Germline V gene lookup returns CDR1 SGHRS and CDR2 YFSETQ. The CDR3 region has the DNA TGCGCCAGCAGCTCCTCCGGGGGGGCCCACAATGAGCAGTTCTTC. As protein: CASSSSGGAHNEQFF.

The V call is TRBV5-1, the J call TRBJ2-3, with a possible D match to TRBD1 (6 bases). Trimming pared 0 bases from V and 5 bases from J, leaving 13 bases between. The CDR3 is 15 amino acids. The germline V gene encodes CDR1 SGHRS and CDR2 YFSETQ. The CDR3 loop is CASSLDGTIGDTQYF. The CDR3 nucleotides read TGCGCCAGCAGCTTGGACGGGACAATAGGAGATACGCAGTATTTT.

V is TRBV6-5 and J is TRBJ1-2; 10 bases map to TRBD1. This CDR3 is 12 amino acids long. V dropped 5 bases and J dropped 12; count of bases not matched to a gene: 6. Germline V CDR1 and CDR2: MNHEY, SVGAGI. The CDR3 sequence is CASSLGTGENTF. CDR3 nucleotides: TGTGCCAGCAGTCTAGGGACAGGGGAGAACACCTTC.